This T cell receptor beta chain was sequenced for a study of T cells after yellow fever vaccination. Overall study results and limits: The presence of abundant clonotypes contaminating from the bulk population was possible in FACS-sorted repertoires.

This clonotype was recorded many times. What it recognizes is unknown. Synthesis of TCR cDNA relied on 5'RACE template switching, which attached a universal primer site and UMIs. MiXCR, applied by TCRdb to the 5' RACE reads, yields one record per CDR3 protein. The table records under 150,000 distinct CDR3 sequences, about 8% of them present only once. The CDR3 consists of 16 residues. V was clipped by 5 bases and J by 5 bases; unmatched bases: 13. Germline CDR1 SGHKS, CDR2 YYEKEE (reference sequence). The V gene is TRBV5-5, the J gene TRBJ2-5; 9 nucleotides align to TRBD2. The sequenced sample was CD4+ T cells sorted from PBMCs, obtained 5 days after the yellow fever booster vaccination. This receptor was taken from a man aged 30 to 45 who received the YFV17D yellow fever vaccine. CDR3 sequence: CASSLLAGLPEETQYF. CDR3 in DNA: TGTGCCAGCAGTTTACTAGCGGGCCTCCCGGAGGAGACCCAGTACTTC.